This passage covers 4 T cell receptor beta chains from one sample sequenced in a study of post-analysis software for immune sequencing data (dated by TCRdb to 2013 to 2016). Broad study findings and their caveats: Patients showed significantly higher frequencies than controls for roughly five TRBV segments, among them TRBV5-6, TRBV5-1 and TRBV20-1.

These TCRs are of unknown antigen specificity. Libraries were made using PCR. Sequencer: Illumina HiSeq 2500. To reduce PCR and sequencing biases, unique molecular identifiers were incorporated into the TCR beta cDNA libraries. Clones were called with MiXCR by TCRdb after fastp trimmed the public reads at Q25, and only in-frame beta chains were retained. Each CDR3 protein gets just one entry, which takes the most common genes and DNA from the rows behind it. Present in this sample are roughly 800,000 distinct CDR3 sequences, approximately 44% of which were seen just once. Roughly 5.2% of the sample comes from the top ten. Sequenced sample: blood. The receptors were sampled from a girl aged 10-17 years with multiple sclerosis.

The chain has TRBV10-3 and TRBJ2-7, with D maybe TRBD1 (6 bases). The CDR3 runs to 12 residues. The V end lost 10 bases, the J end lost 0 bases, and 10 bases lay between the germline ends. Looked up from germline, CDR1 is ENHRY and CDR2 is SYGVKD. The DNA for the CDR3 is TGTGCCACCTGGGACACCTCCTACGAGCAGTACTTC. Amino acid sequence: CATWDTSYEQYF.

V is TRBV20-1 and J is TRBJ2-5; 11 nucleotides agree with TRBD1. The CDR3 sequence is 12 residues long. J was trimmed by 11 bases and V by 6 bases; bases with no gene match: 8. Germline loops: CDR1 DFQATT, CDR2 SNEGSKA (reference sequence). The CDR3 bases are TGCAGTGCCGGGGACAGGGGGTGGGAGCAGTACTTC. It encodes CSAGDRGWEQYF.

V gene TRBV5-1 combines with J gene TRBJ2-1; D is perhaps TRBD1 (6 bases). Germline CDR1 SGHRS, CDR2 YFSETQ. This CDR3 has 15 amino acids. The germline V and J ends were trimmed by 0 bases and 15 bases, with 22 bases remaining between them. The CDR3 loop is CASSLESRQGYYLFF. The CDR3 region has the DNA TGCGCCAGCAGCTTGGAGTCTCGGCAGGGGTATTATCTGTTCTTC.

The rearrangement links TRBV2 to TRBJ2-3; D possibly corresponds to TRBD1 (6 bases). Trimming left V 4 bases short and J 1 base short, with 15 bases between. The CDR3 covers 16 residues. CDR1 and CDR2 from the germline V gene are SNHLY and FYNNEI. The CDR3 reads CASSGRHRERTDTQYF. CDR3 DNA sequence: TGTGCCAGCAGTGGCCGCCACAGGGAACGCACAGATACGCAGTATTTT.